Included here is one TCR beta chain sequence, with context. Its antigen is undetermined. The sample contains more than one DNA sequence encoding this CDR3. This record comes from a study of T cell responses to AZD1222 COVID-19 vaccine. Regarding the study as a whole: With two AZD1222 doses given, Spike-specific TCR breadth and depth both rose.

Generated by immunoSEQ multiplex PCR, the TCRdb table keeps only in-frame clones and is missing some. The sample consists of about 140,000 clones, around 92% of them appearing once. The clonotype comes from an adult who received the AZD1222 COVID-19 vaccine. The specimen comprised peripheral blood, sampled 28 days after the second AZD1222 dose.

The DNA of the CDR3 is TGCGCCAGCAGCTTGGCCGGGGAGACCCAGTACTTC. It yields the protein CASSLAGETQYF. The V gene is TRBV5-1, the J gene TRBJ2-5; D is undetermined. Germline loops: CDR1 SGHRS, CDR2 YFSETQ. V was pared by 0 bases and J by 5 bases, with 5 bases between. This CDR3 region has 12 residues.